The text below deals with one T cell receptor (beta chain). Its antigen has not been determined. No base qualities exist here, and no much larger clone lies one base off it. This specimen belongs to a study of glioma-infiltrating T cells listed by TCRdb under 2016. For context, the study as a whole: Low-grade gliomas were WHO grade II oligodendrogliomas or astrocytomas, and glioblastomas were WHO grade IV tumors sampled at initial rather than recurrent diagnosis. Glioma patients received dexamethasone for six or fewer days before surgery. For blood libraries, the target was 4.5- to 10-fold sequencing coverage of about 980,000 peripheral T cells. TCR alpha- and beta-chain repertoires were sequenced from glioma tissue, non-neoplastic brain tissue and matched peripheral blood mononuclear cells. To measure divergence between tissue and blood T-cell populations, each tissue-infiltrating repertoire was compared with the peripheral blood repertoire of the same patient. Three low-grade glioma patients, fewer than 10 primary glioblastoma patients and three non-glioma patients contributing non-neoplastic brain tissue were included in the paired cohort.

Immediately after resection, surgical brain or tumor specimens were cryofrozen in liquid nitrogen, with peripheral blood cells collected concurrently. TCR alpha and beta CDR3 regions were amplified with the iRepertoire nested amplicon-rescue multiplex PCR (arm-PCR) platform from RNA. One-step reverse transcription and amplification used roughly 100-450 ng of tissue mRNA or PBMC total RNA as input. Following bead purification, Illumina adapters were added by a secondary multiplex PCR, and the libraries were gel-purified between 200 and 400 bp. The libraries contained internal 6-nucleotide barcodes that were used for demultiplexing. Libraries were sequenced on an Illumina MiSeq with 2x220 or 2x250 nucleotide paired-end reads. In the paper's pipeline: Paired reads were merged using FLASH 1.2.11 and aligned with BWA-MEM to the GRCh37 human genome, and TRA and TRB reads were then extracted. V and J assignment used an IMGT-derived reference of cassette sequences and CDR3 motifs that included pseudogenes. Reads were translated in three frames, and productive CDR3s were defined as those with a C...FGXG motif and no stop codons. Clonotypes were defined as unique combinations of V-J cassette pair and CDR3 amino acid sequence. Hamming distance filtering was applied to reads, with thresholds set by the sequence error rate of each sample in mapped regions. TCRdb took the public reads, trimmed them with fastp at Q25, ran MiXCR for clone calling and kept in-frame beta chains. Identical CDR3 proteins give one entry, which carries the most common genes and DNA. The V and J calls, along with clone size, are taken from TCRdb and not from the paper's own processing. Recorded for this sample are roughly 350,000 distinct CDR3 sequences; 41% of them occurred a single time. 9.5% to 15% of the sample belongs to the ten largest clones.

CDR1 and CDR2 (SNHLY, FYNNEI) derive from the germline V gene. After removal of 5 bases from V and 6 bases from J, the junction retains 7 bases not matched to a gene. The CDR3 sequence holds 16 residues, the cysteine and phenylalanine included. Just CDR3 DNA is preserved here, 48 bases in frame from base 1. What the work shows at the level of the full study, not this receptor alone: VJ-independent divergence between tissue and blood was found to be below expectation in non-neoplastic patients but above expectation in all gliomas, particularly low-grade gliomas. Tissue and blood shared very few CDR3 sequences, a result attributed to high CDR3 diversity and limited sampling. Small numbers underpinned the group comparisons: roughly 8 glioblastoma patients, three low-grade glioma patients and three non-neoplastic patients. A signature set of shared blood CDR3 motifs marked patients with low tissue-blood divergence and was depleted in highly divergent patients.

The chain is made from TRBV2 and TRBJ2-1, and TRBD2 matches 13 of the central bases. The TCR originated in a human donor with low-grade glioma or glioblastoma, undergoing nonglioma brain surgery, or in good health (not recorded which). Specimen: glioma tissue, nonneoplastic brain tissue, or PBMCs (not recorded which). The CDR3 in this case is CASSPIGLAGANEQFF. The DNA is as follows: TGTGCCAGCAGTCCCATCGGACTAGCGGGAGCCAATGAGCAGTTCTTC.